The 8 T cell receptor beta chains below were found in one sample sequenced in a study of blood T cell repertoires in COVID-19. TCRdb's table, derived via immunoSEQ multiplex PCR, lists solely in-frame clones and lacks some. This table has 50,000 to 70,000 clones, roughly 79% appearing once. Input material: peripheral blood. The receptors originated from a man aged 55-75 years with acute or convalescent COVID-19.

The chain employs TRBV6-5 and TRBJ1-2; no definite D call. Trimming took 7 bases from V and 3 from J, leaving 18 bases between them. Germline V CDR1 and CDR2: MNHEY, SVGAGI. The CDR3 runs 15 residues. The CDR3 loop is CASTPRGQTDYGYTF. The CDR3 coding sequence is TGTGCCAGCACCCCAAGAGGCCAGACCGACTATGGCTACACCTTC.

V and J are TRBV19 and TRBJ1-1; D call uncertain. This CDR3 spans 13 amino acids. V was trimmed by 1 base and J by 5 bases, leaving 8 bases between them. From germline, CDR1 is LNHDA and CDR2 SQIVND (reference sequence). The CDR3 DNA reads TGTGCCAGTAGTATAGGGGAGGGTACTGAAGCTTTCTTT. It encodes CASSIGEGTEAFF.

The CDR3 sequence: CASSARFSEAFF. The CDR3 DNA reads TGTGCCAGCAGTGCCAGGTTTTCTGAAGCTTTCTTT. The chain employs TRBV2 and TRBJ1-1; D call uncertain. Trimming stripped 4 bases from V and 6 bases from J, with 9 bases between. Germline loops: CDR1 SNHLY, CDR2 FYNNEI. The CDR3 has 12 residues.

The chain joins TRBV18 to TRBJ2-7, with 9 bases identical to TRBD1. With 6 bases clipped from V and 5 bases from J, the junction kept 8 bases outside the gene matches. The CDR3 sequence is 14 residues long. Germline V CDR1 and CDR2: KGHSH, LQKENI. This CDR3 reads CASSLTTGGNEQYF. CDR3 nucleotide sequence: TGTGCCAGCTCTCTCACGACAGGGGGTAACGAGCAGTACTTC.

The chain recombines TRBV4-1 with TRBJ2-1, with 7 bases lining up with TRBD1. The CDR3 covers 14 residues. V shed 6 bases, J shed 2 bases, and the junction held 4 bases outside the gene matches. Germline-derived CDR1 and CDR2 are MGHRA and YSYEKL. Here the CDR3 reads CASSAGGPYNEQFF. The CDR3, as DNA: TGCGCCAGCAGTGCAGGGGGACCCTACAATGAGCAGTTCTTC.

The chain combines TRBV25-1 with TRBJ1-2; the match to TRBD1 covers 9 bases. Germline V gene lookup returns CDR1 MGHDK and CDR2 SYGVNS. Trimming cost V 7 bases and J 7 bases; bases outside gene matches: 13. CDR3 length equals 15 residues. CDR3 nucleotides: TGTGCCAGCACCGAGGGGGGGACAGGGCACTTTGGCTACACCTTC. Residues: CASTEGGTGHFGYTF.

The chain carries TRBV2 and TRBJ2-1; 8 nucleotides align to TRBD2. V dropped 9 bases and J dropped 1; count of bases not matched to a gene: 11. CDR1 and CDR2 from the germline V gene are SNHLY and FYNNEI. CDR3 size: 16 residues. CDR3 protein: CASRGLVGGSYNEQFF. The CDR3 DNA reads as TGTGCCAGTAGGGGACTAGTTGGTGGGTCCTACAATGAGCAGTTCTTC.

This clone was recorded a few times. V usage is TRBV5-1 and J usage is TRBJ2-7; D perhaps matches TRBD1 (5 bases). There are 16 residues in the CDR3. Germline CDR1 SGHRS, CDR2 YFSETQ. V was shortened by 0 bases and J by 4 bases, with 17 bases between the two germline ends. The CDR3 DNA sequence: TGCGCCAGCAGCTTGGCCAGTCAGGGTAACCTTTACGAGCAGTACTTC. Protein: CASSLASQGNLYEQYF.